Given below is one T cell receptor (beta chain) in context. Its antigen specificity is not known. No qualities accompany the bases; no much larger clone lies one base away. The sample belongs to a study of T-cell memory formation after mild COVID-19 (dated by TCRdb to about 2021). General notes on the study: Most TCR sequence clusters were specific to one of the two donors. T-cell clones expanding and contracting after mild COVID-19 in a couple of donors were tracked by longitudinal TCRalpha and TCRbeta repertoire sequencing. Two young, previously healthy adult volunteers, one female and one male, were included in the cohort.

Points the paper makes about the study in general: Some responding clones were detected in pre-infection memory, which suggested that pre-existing cross-reactive memory T cells had joined the SARS-CoV-2 response. Clones contracting from day 15 to 85 had balanced CD4/CD8 phenotypes, while a second wave expanding from day 15 to 37 was biased towards CD4+. Only a couple of mild cases were covered by the study, and larger cohorts that include severe cases with pre-infection samples were considered necessary. Contracting CD4+ clones were located mainly in the CM and EM memory subsets, whereas CD8+ clones were found to be enriched in EMRA. SARS-CoV-2 specificity was not confirmed for the second-wave clones peaking on day 37.

V lost 6 bases and J lost 0 bases, and the count of bases not matched to a germline gene is 6. Per the germline V gene, MDHEN is the CDR1 and SYDVKM is the CDR2. Including cysteine and phenylalanine, the CDR3 has 15 amino acids. The CDR3 DNA has 45 bases and is translated from base 1. The instrument given in TCRdb is Illumina NovaSeq 6000. TCRalpha and TCRbeta cDNA libraries were constructed by 5'RACE with constant-segment primers, with sample barcodes and unique molecular identifiers being introduced. Trizol reagent was used to extract RNA from every sample. Amplification of the libraries took two PCR steps, and the second step added a second sample barcode plus Illumina TruSeq adapters. Libraries were sequenced on an Illumina NovaSeq with 2 x 150 bp paired-end reads. Under the source paper's analysis protocol: Reads were demultiplexed and collapsed into UMI-guided consensus sequences with migec v1.2.7. Using mixcr v2.1.11, the UMI consensuses were aligned to TRA and TRB V and J templates and assembled into clonotypes. A clonotype was counted as expanded or contracted only when both edgeR and NoisET called the clonotype significant, with the noise models trained on biological replicates. For edgeR calls, the thresholds were a false discovery rate-adjusted p below 0.01 and a log2 fold-change of 1. As an exploratory analysis of dynamics, max-normalized trajectories of the 1000 most abundant clonotypes were examined by PCA with hierarchical clustering. Separately sequenced CD4+ and CD8+ repertoires were used to assign a CD4 or CD8 phenotype to each responding clone. TCRdb cleaned the public reads at Q25 with fastp, built clones with MiXCR and kept in-frame beta chains. Each CDR3 protein gets just one entry, which takes the most common genes and DNA from the rows behind it. The V and J calls and clone size come from TCRdb's table, not from the authors' own analysis. The sample includes about 410,000 distinct CDR3 sequences, with roughly 18% observed a single time. In total, the top ten clones hold 20% to 25% of the sample.

PBMCs were isolated by Ficoll-Paque density gradient centrifugation. The sequence is built from TRBV28 and TRBJ2-3, with TRBD2 matching 7 junction bases. The TCR was taken from a young man who had mild COVID-19 (a few samples of this study predate the infection). The sample titles of this study are shuffled in the database, so cell type and time point are left out; the donor was told from shared clones. The sequencing sample was made of PBMCs or a T cell subset sorted from them (not recorded which). Here is the DNA: TGTGCCAGCAGAAAAGGGGAGGGTAGCACAGATACGCAGTATTTT. It encodes CASRKGEGSTDTQYF.